This TCR beta chain emerged from a study of blood T cells in healthy people across ages. A few counts support this clonotype. This CDR3 contains 15 residues. A second PCR of 7 to 11 cycles used a sample-barcoded 5' primer and a J-beta primer mix. TCRdb processed the 5' RACE reads anew with MiXCR; each CDR3 protein has one entry. The repertoire includes approximately 2,000,000 distinct CDR3 sequences, approximately 40% of them detected once, and under 30% sits in the top ten. The source material was blood. The TCR sequence derives from a human donor in good health. The rearrangement joins TRBV21-1 to TRBJ2-7; no check of the table's D call, TRBD2, against the DNA was made. TRBV21-1 is a known pseudogene. Here the CDR3 DNA reads TGTGCCAGCAGCAAAGGATGGGAGTACGGCTACGAGCAGTACTTC. The encoded protein is CASSKGWEYGYEQYF.